Listed below are T cell receptor beta chains from one sample, sequenced in a study of identical twins. TCRdb itself ran the 5' RACE reads through MiXCR, one entry per CDR3 protein. The data hold 700,000 to 950,000 distinct CDR3 sequences, with more than 9% observed a single time. The same data also went into a second study, on yellow fever vaccine responses in identical twins.

Sequences were obtained from PBMCs. The receptor source for this set is a woman younger than 30 in good health. CDR3s leave out the opening cysteine and the closing phenylalanine or tryptophan.

TRBJ2-7 TRBV25-1 ASSELVVGRVVQY
TRBJ1-4 TRBV11-2 ASSTTGNEKLF
TRBJ2-5 TRBV14 ASSLGISQETQY
TRBJ2-7 TRBV20-1 SAGVGREQY
TRBJ1-3 TRBV5-1 ASRQGPSGNTIY
TRBJ2-1 TRBV7-9 ASSLDRKRAGEQF
TRBJ2-1 TRBV24-1 ATSDRRLPGNEQF
TRBJ1-4 TRBV6-2/TRBV6-3 ASSDRLEKLF
TRBJ2-1 TRBV14 ASSQAPNEQF
TRBJ2-1 TRBV12-3/TRBV12-4 ASSPRLEQF
TRBJ2-7 TRBV20-1 SARPTSGSTYEQY
TRBJ2-1 TRBV9 ASSVSGTSGYNEQF
TRBJ1-1 TRBV5-1 ASRGSVGVMNTEAF
TRBJ1-6 TRBV28 ASSLSGLWGSPLH
TRBJ1-2 TRBV6-5 ASSYSSFTPYGYT
TRBJ2-7 TRBV6-1 ASSHYRGPEGEQY
TRBJ2-1 TRBV5-1 ASSSQGVMSYNEQF
TRBJ2-7 TRBV20-1 SARPGEGSSYEQY
TRBJ2-1 TRBV7-3 ASSSGTSGIKF
TRBJ1-1 TRBV20-1 SAPGREAF
TRBJ2-1 TRBV20-1 SARGLAGGRITYNEQF
TRBJ2-2 TRBV5-4 ASSVEEDTGELF
TRBJ1-2 TRBV20-1 SARVPRGLQGYT
TRBJ2-7 TRBV18 ASSRGTFYEQY
TRBJ1-4 TRBV2 ASSGLRTPTNEKLF
TRBJ2-3 TRBV28 ASRDLAASGTQY
TRBJ2-3 TRBV15 ATSREGTTTSTDTQY
TRBJ2-1 TRBV4-2 ASSQRGGGYNEQF
TRBJ1-2 TRBV20-1 SARAQGNNYGYT
TRBJ1-4 TRBV5-1 ASSSLETEKLF
TRBJ2-1 TRBV4-1 ASSQDIGQWDEQF
TRBJ1-1 TRBV6-2/TRBV6-3 ASNKQVLTEAF
TRBJ2-1 TRBV4-1 ASSLSPGTGDRTEQF
TRBJ2-1 TRBV24-1 ATSETAITTYNEQF
TRBJ1-5 TRBV5-1 ASSLLAGSQPQH
TRBJ1-1 TRBV28 ASSPWTGVSNTEAF
TRBJ1-1 TRBV7-9 ASLPAGVEAF
TRBJ2-7 TRBV28 ASSPGASGGFYEQY
TRBJ1-1 TRBV10-3 AISESKSAGAEAF
TRBJ2-1 TRBV28 ASSRGLAGGFYNEQF
TRBJ2-2 TRBV20-1 SARDTPNTGELF
TRBJ2-1 TRBV28 ASSLYRGYEQF